The 13 T cell receptor beta chains reported below all come from one sample, sequenced in a study of shared clonotypes between healthy human individuals (dated by TCRdb to 2018 to 2020). The library was built by means of the immunoSEQ multiplex PCR assay. Sourced from immuneACCESS, this table was stored by TCRdb with only in-frame sequences that have V and J called. A share of the clones is absent; for the studies checked, an unresolved V gene accounts for under half, and the remainder has no known explanation. For this sample there are millions of clones; over 85% appear just once. Of the sample, 0.13% falls within the top ten clones. Sequencing was performed on naive CD4+ T cells sorted from blood. The sample's cell subset or site label, in plain terms: CD45RA+ positively selected. Source of these receptors: a man aged 18 to 29 in good health.

V usage is TRBV4-3 and J usage is TRBJ2-7; the match to TRBD2 covers 9 bases. The V and J ends lost 4 bases and 2 bases, in that order; junction bases with no gene match: 9. Germline V gene lookup returns CDR1 LGHNA and CDR2 YSLEER. The CDR3 loop spans 16 amino acids. CDR3 sequence: CASSPQREVTAYEQYF. CDR3 nucleotides: TGCGCCAGCAGCCCCCAGCGGGAGGTAACTGCCTACGAGCAGTACTTC.

This chain's CDR3 is CATSRGQWTGDTEAFF. The DNA for the CDR3 is TGTGCCACCAGCAGAGGTCAATGGACAGGGGACACTGAAGCTTTCTTT. V and J are TRBV15 and TRBJ1-1, with 9 bases aligning to TRBD1. The CDR3 is made up of 16 amino acids. V lost 1 base, J lost 3 bases, and 6 bases stayed unmatched. Germline lookup yields CDR1 LNHNV and CDR2 YYDKDF (reference sequence).

The chain employs TRBV10-3 and TRBJ1-5; no reliable D call. V lost 2 bases and J lost 3, with 8 bases in between. CDR3 length: 14 residues. CDR1 and CDR2 (germline): ENHRY, SYGVKD. In DNA, the CDR3 is TGTGCCATCAGTGAGCCCCGGGACAATCAGCCCCAGCATTTT. Translated, it gives CAISEPRDNQPQHF.

This chain uses TRBV6-6 with TRBJ2-5; D assignment may be TRBD1 or TRBD2 (5 bases each). Germline assignment: CDR1 MNHNY and CDR2 SVGAGI (reference sequence). There are 15 residues in the CDR3. Trimming shortened V by 2 bases and J by 6 bases, and 16 bases separated the two germline ends. The CDR3 bases are TGTGCCAGCAGTTACACGGACGGGGCAAGTAAGACCCAGTACTTC. Encoded protein: CASSYTDGASKTQYF.

The chain combines TRBV28 with TRBJ1-5; D not resolved. Germline V lookup: CDR1 MDHEN, CDR2 SYDVKM. The V end lost 7 bases, the J end lost 1 base, and 8 bases lay between the germline ends. The CDR3 runs to 13 residues. In DNA form, the CDR3 reads TGTGCCAGCACCAGAGAGAGCAATCAGCCCCAGCATTTT. Translated: CASTRESNQPQHF.

The chain couples TRBV6-6 to TRBJ2-1; D is undetermined. CDR3 length: 11 residues. CDR1 MNHNY and CDR2 SVGAGI come from the germline V gene (reference sequence). V shed 2 bases and J shed 7 bases, with 3 bases lying between them. This CDR3 is CASSYPNEQFF. CDR3 DNA sequence: TGTGCCAGCAGTTACCCAAATGAGCAGTTCTTC.

V usage is TRBV7-2 and J usage is TRBJ2-3; D not certain. The germline V gene has CDR1 SGHTA and CDR2 FQGNSA. The CDR3 covers 14 residues. Trimming took off 5 bases at V and 2 bases at J, with 11 bases between the two ends. CDR3 in amino acids: CASSIIPYTDTQYF. The DNA of the CDR3 is TGTGCCAGCAGCATTATTCCGTACACAGATACGCAGTATTTT.

Notes on this clone: Other DNA sequences in the sample encode the same CDR3. V usage is TRBV5-1 and J usage is TRBJ1-6, with TRBD1 matching 10 bases. The CDR3 is 14 residues long. Germline V gives CDR1 SGHRS, CDR2 YFSETQ. Losses at the gene ends were 3 bases for V and 7 bases for J; bases not matched to a gene: 1. The DNA for the CDR3 is TGCGCCAGCAGCTGGGGACAGGGGAATTCACCCCTCCACTTT. Protein product: CASSWGQGNSPLHF.

V usage is TRBV28 and J usage is TRBJ2-7; TRBD1 agrees at 9 bases. The J segment lost 2 bases and the V segment lost 5 bases, leaving 4 bases of the junction unmatched. Looked up from germline, CDR1 is MDHEN and CDR2 is SYDVKM. This CDR3 has 14 residues. The CDR3 reads CASSPGQGPYEQYF. CDR3 sequence (DNA): TGTGCCAGCAGTCCGGGACAGGGACCCTACGAGCAGTACTTC.

The chain couples TRBV15 to TRBJ1-6; D is unclear. V was trimmed by 6 bases and J by 7 bases, leaving 13 bases between them. The CDR3 runs 14 residues. Germline CDR1 and CDR2: LNHNV and YYDKDF (reference sequence). Written as DNA, the CDR3 is TGTGCCACCAGTCCCACGATTCAGAATTCACCCCTCCACTTT. Its protein is CATSPTIQNSPLHF.

V is TRBV9 and J is TRBJ2-2, with 8 bases lining up with TRBD2. Germline CDR1 is SGDLS and CDR2 is YYNGEE. V dropped 2 bases and J dropped 5; count of bases not matched to a gene: 11. CDR3 length: 17 residues. CDR3: CASSVHHFPGGTGELFF. As DNA, the CDR3 is TGTGCCAGCAGCGTCCACCATTTCCCGGGGGGGACCGGGGAGCTGTTTTTT.

On this clone itself: The sample contains more than one DNA sequence encoding this CDR3. The gene calls are TRBV30 and TRBJ1-5; D unresolved. Looked up from germline, CDR1 is GTSNPN and CDR2 is SVGIG (reference sequence). V gave up 5 bases and J gave up 2 bases, with 7 bases separating them. CDR3 length: 12 residues. This CDR3 reads CAWGEGNQPQHF. The CDR3 DNA follows: TGTGCCTGGGGCGAGGGCAATCAGCCCCAGCATTTT.

The V call is TRBV18, the J call TRBJ2-3, with 10 bases fitting TRBD2. Looked up from germline, CDR1 is KGHSH and CDR2 is LQKENI. The CDR3 loop spans 15 amino acids. J gave up 3 bases and V 6 bases, and 6 bases lay outside the gene matches. The CDR3 bases are TGTGCCAGCTCCCACACTAGCGGGGTGACAGATACGCAGTATTTT. It specifies CASSHTSGVTDTQYF.